This T cell receptor (beta chain) is from a study of identical twins. Study results and caveats: There is a chance that invariant MAIT and iNKT cells partially muddied zero-insertion analyses. There was more out-of-frame TCR alpha sharing in monozygotic twins than models estimated. Fewer insertions characterized abundant cord blood beta clonotypes, whereas memory repertoires showed none.

TCRdb recomputed calls from the 5' RACE reads with MiXCR, one row per CDR3 protein. Among 280,000 or so distinct CDR3 sequences listed, more than 6.5% were seen once. CDR1 is MNHNS and CDR2 is SASEGT in the germline V gene. The CDR3 is 15 amino acids. The trim removed 5 bases at V and 4 bases at J, leaving 5 bases unmatched. This clonotype was observed many times. Its antigen is unknown. This sample also belongs to another study, concerning yellow fever vaccine responses in identical twins.

The specimen sequenced was memory (CD45RO+) T cells sorted from blood. The origin of this receptor is a young woman in good health. This chain uses TRBV6-1 with TRBJ2-3; 11 bases fit TRBD2. CDR3 bases: TGTGCCAGCAGTCCCCTAGCGGGGGGTGCAGATACGCAGTATTTT. This codes for CASSPLAGGADTQYF.